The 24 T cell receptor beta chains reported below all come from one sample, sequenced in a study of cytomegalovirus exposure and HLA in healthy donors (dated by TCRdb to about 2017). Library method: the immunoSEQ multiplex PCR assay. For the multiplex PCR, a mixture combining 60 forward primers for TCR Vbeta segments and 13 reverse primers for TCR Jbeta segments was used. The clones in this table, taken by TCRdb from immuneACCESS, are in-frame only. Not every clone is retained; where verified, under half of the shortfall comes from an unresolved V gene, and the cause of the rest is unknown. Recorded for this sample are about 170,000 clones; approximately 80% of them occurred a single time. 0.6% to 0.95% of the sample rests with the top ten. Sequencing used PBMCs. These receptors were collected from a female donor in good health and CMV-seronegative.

DNA for the CDR3: TGTGCCAGTAGTATCCCCTCAAAGCTGCAGAACACTGAAGCTTTCTTT. Its protein product is CASSIPSKLQNTEAFF. The rearrangement joins TRBV19 to TRBJ1-1; D not certain. Germline values: CDR1 LNHDA, CDR2 SQIVND (reference sequence). The V gene lost 3 bases and the J gene lost 1 base, with 15 bases spanning the gap. The CDR3 length is 16 residues.

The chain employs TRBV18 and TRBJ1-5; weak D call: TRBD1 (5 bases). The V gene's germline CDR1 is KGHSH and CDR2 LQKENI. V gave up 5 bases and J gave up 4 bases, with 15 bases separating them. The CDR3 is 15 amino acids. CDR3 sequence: CASSKGLSENQPQHF. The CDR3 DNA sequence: TGTGCCAGCTCAAAGGGACTTTCCGAAAATCAGCCCCAGCATTTT.

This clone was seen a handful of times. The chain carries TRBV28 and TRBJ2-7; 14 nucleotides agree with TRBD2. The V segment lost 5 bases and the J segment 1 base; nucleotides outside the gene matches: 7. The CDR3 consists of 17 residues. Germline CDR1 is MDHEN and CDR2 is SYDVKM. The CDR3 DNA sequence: TGTGCCAGCAGTCCTCCGGGACTAGCGGGAGATTCCTACGAGCAGTACTTC. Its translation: CASSPPGLAGDSYEQYF.

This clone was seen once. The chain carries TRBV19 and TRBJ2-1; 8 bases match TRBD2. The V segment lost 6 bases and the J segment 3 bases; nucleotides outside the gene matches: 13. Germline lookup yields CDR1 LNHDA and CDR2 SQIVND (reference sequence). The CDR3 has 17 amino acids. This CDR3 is CASRPSPGGAVYNEQFF. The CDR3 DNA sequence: TGTGCCAGTAGACCCTCTCCCGGGGGGGCCGTCTACAATGAGCAGTTCTTC.

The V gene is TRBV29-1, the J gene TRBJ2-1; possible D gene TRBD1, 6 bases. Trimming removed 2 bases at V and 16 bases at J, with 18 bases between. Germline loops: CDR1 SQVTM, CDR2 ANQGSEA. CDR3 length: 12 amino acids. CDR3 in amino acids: CSVESPQDSVFF. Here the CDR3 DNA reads TGCAGCGTTGAATCCCCCCAGGACAGTGTATTCTTC.

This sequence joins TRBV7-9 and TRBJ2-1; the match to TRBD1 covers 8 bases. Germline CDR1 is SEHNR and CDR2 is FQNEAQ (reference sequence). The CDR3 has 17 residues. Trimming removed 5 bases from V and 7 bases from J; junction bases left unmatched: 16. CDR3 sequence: CASSHPSRTGYGNEQFF. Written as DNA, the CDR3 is TGTGCCAGCAGCCACCCGAGCCGGACAGGGTATGGGAATGAGCAGTTCTTC.

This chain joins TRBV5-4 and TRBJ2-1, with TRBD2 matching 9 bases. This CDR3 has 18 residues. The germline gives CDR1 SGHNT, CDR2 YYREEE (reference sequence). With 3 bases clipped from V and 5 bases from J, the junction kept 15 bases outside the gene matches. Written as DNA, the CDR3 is TGTGCCAGCAGCTCAACGCTTCTAGCGGGGTGGGGCGACAATGAGCAGTTCTTC. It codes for CASSSTLLAGWGDNEQFF.

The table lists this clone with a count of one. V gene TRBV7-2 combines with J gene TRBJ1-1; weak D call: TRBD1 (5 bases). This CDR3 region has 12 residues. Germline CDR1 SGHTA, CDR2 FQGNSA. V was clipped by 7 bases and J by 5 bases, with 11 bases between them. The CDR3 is CASNIRVTEAFF. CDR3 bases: TGTGCCAGCAACATCAGGGTGACTGAAGCTTTCTTT.

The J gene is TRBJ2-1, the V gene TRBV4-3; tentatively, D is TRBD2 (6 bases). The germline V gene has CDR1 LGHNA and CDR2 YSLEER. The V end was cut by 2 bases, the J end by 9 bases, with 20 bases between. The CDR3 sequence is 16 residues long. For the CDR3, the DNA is TGCGCCAGCAGCCAAAACAGACTAGTCGAGGCGAGTGAGCAGTTCTTC. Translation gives CASSQNRLVEASEQFF.

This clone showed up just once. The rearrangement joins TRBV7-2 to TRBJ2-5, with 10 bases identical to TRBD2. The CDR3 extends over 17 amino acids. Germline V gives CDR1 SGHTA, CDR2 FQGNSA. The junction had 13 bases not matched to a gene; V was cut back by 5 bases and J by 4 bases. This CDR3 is CASSSRPPGLAIETQYF. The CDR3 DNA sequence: TGTGCCAGCAGCAGTCGTCCCCCGGGACTAGCGATAGAGACCCAGTACTTC.

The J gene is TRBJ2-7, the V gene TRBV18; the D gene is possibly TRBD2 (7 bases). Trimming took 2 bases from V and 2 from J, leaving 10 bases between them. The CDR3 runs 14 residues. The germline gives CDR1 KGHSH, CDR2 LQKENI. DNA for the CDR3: TGTGCCAGCTCACCAAGCGGGACAACCTACGAGCAGTACTTC. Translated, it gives CASSPSGTTYEQYF.

The CDR3, as DNA: TGCGCCAGCAGCTTGGTGCTCAGGGGGGTTGCCGGGGAGCTGTTTTTT. Translated, it gives CASSLVLRGVAGELFF. The chain uses TRBV5-1 and TRBJ2-2, with D perhaps TRBD1 (7 bases). Per the germline V gene, CDR1 is SGHRS and CDR2 is YFSETQ. V lost 0 bases to trimming and J lost 6 bases, with 15 bases between them. This CDR3 has 16 residues.

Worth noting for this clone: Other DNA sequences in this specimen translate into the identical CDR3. For the CDR3, the DNA is TGTGCCAGTAGCCGGGACAGGGTGAACACTGAAGCTTTCTTT. Translation: CASSRDRVNTEAFF. The chain uses TRBV19 and TRBJ1-1; 9 bases agree with TRBD1. The CDR3 consists of 14 residues. The V gene end was trimmed by 6 bases and the J gene end by 0 bases; junction bases not matched to a gene: 2. The germline CDR1 and CDR2 sequences are LNHDA and SQIVND (reference sequence).

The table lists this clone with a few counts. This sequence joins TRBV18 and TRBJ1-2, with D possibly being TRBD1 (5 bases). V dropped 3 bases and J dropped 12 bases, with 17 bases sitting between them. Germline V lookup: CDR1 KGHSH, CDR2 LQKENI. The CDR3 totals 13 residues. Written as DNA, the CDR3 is TGTGCCAGCTCACCCAGCGACATGTTGGGGCACACCTTC. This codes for CASSPSDMLGHTF.

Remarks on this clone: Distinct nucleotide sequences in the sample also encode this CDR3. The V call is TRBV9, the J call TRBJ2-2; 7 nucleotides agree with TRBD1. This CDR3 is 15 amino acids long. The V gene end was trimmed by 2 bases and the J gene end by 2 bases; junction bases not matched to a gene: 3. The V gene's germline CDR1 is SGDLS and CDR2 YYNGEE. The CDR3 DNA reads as TGTGCCAGCAGCGTCGGGACAGTAAACACCGGGGAGCTGTTTTTT. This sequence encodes CASSVGTVNTGELFF.

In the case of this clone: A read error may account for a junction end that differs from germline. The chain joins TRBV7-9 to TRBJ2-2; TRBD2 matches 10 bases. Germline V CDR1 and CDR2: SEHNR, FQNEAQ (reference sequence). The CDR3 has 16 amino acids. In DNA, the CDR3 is TGTTCCAGCAGCTTAGCCGGACTAGCGGTCACCGGGGAGCTGTTTTTT. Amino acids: CSSSLAGLAVTGELFF. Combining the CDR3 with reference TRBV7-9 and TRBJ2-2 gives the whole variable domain DTGVSQNPRHKITKRGQNVTFRCDPISEHNRLYWYRQTLGQGPEFLTYFQNEAQLEKSRLLSDRFSAERPKGSFSTLEIQRTEQGDSAMYLCSSSLAGLAVTGELFFGEGSRLTVL.

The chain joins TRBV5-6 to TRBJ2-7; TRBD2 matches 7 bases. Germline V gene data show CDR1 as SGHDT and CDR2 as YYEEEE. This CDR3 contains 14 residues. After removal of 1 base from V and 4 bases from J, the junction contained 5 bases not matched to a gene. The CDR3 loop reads CASSLWEGAYEQYF. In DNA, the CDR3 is TGTGCCAGCAGCTTGTGGGAGGGTGCGTACGAGCAGTACTTC.

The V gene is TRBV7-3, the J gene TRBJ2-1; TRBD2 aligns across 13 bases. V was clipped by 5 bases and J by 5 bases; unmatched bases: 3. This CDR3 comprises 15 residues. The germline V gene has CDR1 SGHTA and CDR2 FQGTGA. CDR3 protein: CASSIGTSGNNEQFF. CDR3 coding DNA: TGTGCCAGCAGCATTGGGACTAGCGGGAACAATGAGCAGTTCTTC.

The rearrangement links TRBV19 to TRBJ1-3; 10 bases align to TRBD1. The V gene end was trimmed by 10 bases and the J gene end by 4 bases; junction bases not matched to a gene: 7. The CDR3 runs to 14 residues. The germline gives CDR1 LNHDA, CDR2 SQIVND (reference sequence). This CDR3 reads CATRQGAAGNTIYF. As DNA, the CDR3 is TGTGCCACCAGACAGGGGGCTGCGGGAAACACCATATATTTT.

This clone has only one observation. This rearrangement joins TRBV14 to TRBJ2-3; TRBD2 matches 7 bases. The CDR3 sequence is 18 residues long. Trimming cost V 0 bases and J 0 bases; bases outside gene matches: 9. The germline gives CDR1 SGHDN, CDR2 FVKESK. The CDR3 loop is CASSQDLSSGASTDTQYF. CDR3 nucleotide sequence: TGTGCCAGCAGCCAAGATTTGTCTAGCGGAGCTAGCACAGATACGCAGTATTTT.

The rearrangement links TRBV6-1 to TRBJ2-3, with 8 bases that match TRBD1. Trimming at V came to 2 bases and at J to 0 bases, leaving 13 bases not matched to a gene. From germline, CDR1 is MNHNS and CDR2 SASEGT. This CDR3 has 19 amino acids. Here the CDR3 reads CASSEWVTGGTTSTDTQYF. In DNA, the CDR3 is TGTGCCAGCAGTGAATGGGTAACAGGGGGTACTACTAGCACAGATACGCAGTATTTT.

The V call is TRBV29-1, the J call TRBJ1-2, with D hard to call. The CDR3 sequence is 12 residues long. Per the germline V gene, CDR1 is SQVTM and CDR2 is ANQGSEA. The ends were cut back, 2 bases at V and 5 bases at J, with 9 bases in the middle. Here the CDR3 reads CSVEITVYGYTF. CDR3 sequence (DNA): TGCAGCGTTGAAATAACGGTTTATGGCTACACCTTC.

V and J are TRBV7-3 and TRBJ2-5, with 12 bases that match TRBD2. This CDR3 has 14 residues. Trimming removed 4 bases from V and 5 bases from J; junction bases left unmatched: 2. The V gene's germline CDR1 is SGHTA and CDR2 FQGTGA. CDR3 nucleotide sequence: TGTGCCAGCAGCTCTAGCGGGAGGGAGGAGACCCAGTACTTC. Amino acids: CASSSSGREETQYF.

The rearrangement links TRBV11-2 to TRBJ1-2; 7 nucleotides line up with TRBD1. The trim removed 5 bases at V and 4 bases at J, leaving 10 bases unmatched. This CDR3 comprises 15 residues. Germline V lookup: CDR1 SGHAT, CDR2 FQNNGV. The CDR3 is CASSQLIQGSYGYTF. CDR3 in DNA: TGTGCCAGCAGCCAGCTTATACAGGGGAGCTATGGCTACACCTTC.